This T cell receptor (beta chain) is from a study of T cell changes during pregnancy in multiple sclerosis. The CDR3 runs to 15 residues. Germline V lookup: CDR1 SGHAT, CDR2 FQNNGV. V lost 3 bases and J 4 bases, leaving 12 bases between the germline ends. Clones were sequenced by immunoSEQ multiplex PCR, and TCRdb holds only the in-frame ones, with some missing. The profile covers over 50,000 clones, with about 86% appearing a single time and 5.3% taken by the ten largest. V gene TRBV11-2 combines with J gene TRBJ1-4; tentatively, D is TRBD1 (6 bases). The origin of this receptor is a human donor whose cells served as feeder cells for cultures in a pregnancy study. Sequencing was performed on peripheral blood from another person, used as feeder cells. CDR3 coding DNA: TGTGCCAGCAGCTTGGGAGGACAGCTTAATGAAAAACTGTTTTTT. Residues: CASSLGGQLNEKLFF. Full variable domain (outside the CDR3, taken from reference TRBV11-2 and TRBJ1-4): EAGVAQSPRYKIIEKRQSVAFWCNPISGHATLYWYQQILGQGPKLLIQFQNNGVVDDSQLPKDRFSAERLKGVDSTLKIQPAKLEDSAVYLCASSLGGQLNEKLFFGSGTQLSVL.